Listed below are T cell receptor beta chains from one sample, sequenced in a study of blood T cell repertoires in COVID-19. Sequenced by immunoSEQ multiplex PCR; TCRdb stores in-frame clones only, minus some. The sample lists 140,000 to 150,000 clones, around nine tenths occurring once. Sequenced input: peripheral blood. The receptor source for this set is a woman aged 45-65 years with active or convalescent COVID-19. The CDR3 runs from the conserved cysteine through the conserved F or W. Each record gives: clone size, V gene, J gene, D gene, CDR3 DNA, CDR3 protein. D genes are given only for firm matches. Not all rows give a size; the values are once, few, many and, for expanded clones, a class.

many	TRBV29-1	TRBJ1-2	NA	TGCAGCGGGACAGATAATAACTATGGCTACACCTTC	CSGTDNNYGYTF
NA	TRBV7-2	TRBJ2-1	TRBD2	TGTGCCAGCAGCTCAAAGGGGTGGCGGGAGGTCACCAATGAGCAGTTCTTC	CASSSKGWREVTNEQFF
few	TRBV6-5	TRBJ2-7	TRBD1	TGTCGGACGACAGGGATTCGTTCCAGCTCCTACGAGCAGTACTTC	CRTTGIRSSSYEQYF
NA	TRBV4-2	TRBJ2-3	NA	TGTGCCAGCAGCCCAGGCGGGGGCCGGGATACGCAGTATTTT	CASSPGGGRDTQYF
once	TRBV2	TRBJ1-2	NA	TGTGCCAGCAGTCAGGGCGGAAACGTCTATGGCTACACCTTC	CASSQGGNVYGYTF
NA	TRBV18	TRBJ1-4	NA	TGTGCCAGCTCACCAACGGGAGCAACTAATGAAAAACTGTTTTTT	CASSPTGATNEKLFF
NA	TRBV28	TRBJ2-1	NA	TGTGCCAGCAGTTTAAGATTACGGGATGAGCAGTTCTTC	CASSLRLRDEQFF
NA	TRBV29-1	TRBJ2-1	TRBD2	TGCAGCGCCAGACTAGCGGGGGGGAGCTCCTACAATGAGCAGTTCTTC	CSARLAGGSSYNEQFF
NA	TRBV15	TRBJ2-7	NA	TGTGCCACCAGCCTAAGGGGCCGAGACGAGCAGTACTTC	CATSLRGRDEQYF
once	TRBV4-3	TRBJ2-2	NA	TGCGCCAGCAGCCAAGAAAATATCGGTAGCGGACACACCGGGGAGCTGTTTTTT	CASSQENIGSGHTGELFF